This TCR beta chain was found in a study of post-analysis software for immune sequencing data. Study results and limitations: Clustering by F measure revealed strong co-clustering among samples prepared together in one batch. Four or five TRBV segments occurring more often in patients than controls included TRBV5-6, TRBV5-1 and TRBV20-1.

Per the germline V gene, CDR1 is SGDLS and CDR2 is YYNGEE. This CDR3 spans 16 amino acids. The TCR beta cDNA libraries carried unique molecular identifiers. TCRdb re-analysed the PCR reads in MiXCR, keeping a single row per CDR3 protein. The top ten hold roughly 10% of the sample, which has hundreds of thousands of distinct CDR3 sequences, around 60% seen once. A single count supports this clonotype. Its antigen is unidentified. This chain connects TRBV9 to TRBJ2-4; 10 bases fit TRBD1. The J call is uncertain, as TRBJ2-7 better fits the DNA end. The clonotype originates from a girl aged 2-9 years with multiple sclerosis. The source material was blood. The CDR3 loop reads CASSVNRDRGNYEQYF. The CDR3 nucleotides are TGTGCCAGCAGCGTAAACCGGGACAGGGGTAACTACGAGCAGTACTTC.